This paragraph reports one T cell receptor (beta chain). Its antigen is not known. The sequenced template was cDNA made from the entire isolated RNA. Here immunoSEQ multiplex PCR was the method, and the copy in TCRdb shows in-frame clones only, minus some. The sample lists 150,000 to 190,000 clones, about 8.1% occurring once. This CDR3 spans 14 amino acids. The germline V gene encodes CDR1 SQVTM and CDR2 ANQGSEA. Trimming shortened V by 0 bases and J by 2 bases, and 10 bases separated the two germline ends. This specimen comes from a study of beta chain features in type 1 diabetes. Study overall: All samples combined gave fewer than 110 million sorted cells for examination. Study outcomes and limitations: There was a moderate but significant shortening of TCRB CDR3s in all four CD4+ subsets of Type 1 diabetes patients. A PCR bias possibly favoring shorter templates would apply equally to patients and controls.

The sequence came from a man younger than 30 in good health. Sample: central memory CD4+ T cells from blood. The chain combines TRBV29-1 with TRBJ1-2; unclear D gene. This chain's CDR3 is CSVEDADYNYGYTF. In DNA, the CDR3 is TGCAGCGTTGAAGATGCAGACTACAACTATGGCTACACCTTC.